Listed here is a single TCR beta chain. This clone's antigen is unknown. Nothing much larger sits one base from this clone, and base qualities are not available. The germline V gene gives CDR1 as SGHRS and CDR2 as YFSETQ. The CDR3 spans 14 residues, from the cysteine through the phenylalanine. Solely the CDR3 DNA is kept, with 42 bases framed from the first base. V loses 0 bases of germline sequence and J loses 4 bases, and the interval between the two ends is 9 bases. The data stem from a study of tumour-infiltrating T cells in Burkitt lymphoma (dated by TCRdb to 2019 to 2021). Some background on the complete study: The Burkitt lymphoma cohort included about 80 patients and covered every epidemiological subtype of the disease. TCR repertoire data were compared against clinical outcome, and productive clonality predicted overall survival and progression-free survival independently of established prognostic factors such as age at diagnosis. What the study reported, not specific to this receptor: Several public clonotypes shared across numerous Burkitt lymphoma patients were found, suggesting shared tumour neoantigen selection absent from diffuse large B-cell lymphoma.

The protocol used for the library was the immunoSEQ multiplex PCR assay. TCRdb limited this immuneACCESS table to in-frame rearrangements with V and J called. A share of clones is missing; checked studies link under half to unresolved V genes, and the rest is unexplained. This sample comprises approximately 46,000 clones, around a third of them detected only once. The top ten clonotypes cover roughly 2.6% of the sample. Recombination linked TRBV5-1 to TRBJ2-3, with no reliable assignment of the D segment. The receptor was isolated from a human donor with Burkitt lymphoma. Material: tumor tissue. Here is the DNA: TGCGCCAGCAGCTTGGTTCGAAATGCAGATACGCAGTATTTT. Its product reads: CASSLVRNADTQYF.